These T cell receptor beta chains were read from a single sample in a study of CD8+CD57+ T cells in acquired aplastic anemia. TCRdb ran MiXCR on the reads and lists one entry per CDR3 protein. The sample lists roughly 500,000 distinct CDR3 sequences; around a third were seen once. Sequencing input: sorted CD4+, CD8+, or CD8+CD57+ T cells (not recorded which) from PBMCs. These receptors were taken from a human donor with aplastic anemia. Each CDR3 is given with its conserved first and last residue. A D gene is named only where the DNA matches it firmly. Expanded clones get a size class; other rows say once, few or many, or leave the size out.

DNA	CDR3	size	D	J	V
TGTGCCAGCAGTTACTCGCCGGGAAATGGAATCTACGAGCAGTACTTC	CASSYSPGNGIYEQYF	.	.	TRBJ2-7	TRBV2
TGTGCCAGCAGCCCGGGGGAGAGGTATGGCTACACCTTC	CASSPGERYGYTF	many	.	TRBJ1-2	TRBV7-9
TGCAGTGCTAGTCGACTTGCAGGCCACCAAGAGACCCAGTACTTC	CSASRLAGHQETQYF	few	.	TRBJ2-5	TRBV20-1
TGTGCCACCAGTGATTCGGGACTAGCGGGGCGGGAGACCCAGTACTTC	CATSDSGLAGRETQYF	.	TRBD2	TRBJ2-5	TRBV24-1
TGCAGTGCTAGAGAAGGGGGGAGCTCTGGAAACACCATATATTTT	CSAREGGSSGNTIYF	.	.	TRBJ1-3	TRBV20-1
TGTGCCAGCAGTTCGACAGGGCAGGACATAAACACCATATATTTT	CASSSTGQDINTIYF	.	TRBD1	TRBJ1-3	TRBV6-5
TGTGCCAGCAGCGGGACTAGCGGGGGGTGGAATGAGCAGTTCTTC	CASSGTSGGWNEQFF	.	TRBD2	TRBJ2-1	TRBV7-3
TGTGCCACCCAAGGCCAAGTCGGATCACCCCTCCACTTT	CATQGQVGSPLHF	many	.	TRBJ1-6	TRBV19
TGCAGTGCTAGAGCCTACGCGGGATCAGGAGATACGCAGTATTTT	CSARAYAGSGDTQYF	.	.	TRBJ2-3	TRBV20-1
TGTGCCAGCAAAACCGGGACAGGGCACCGAGAGACCCAGTACTTC	CASKTGTGHRETQYF	many	TRBD1	TRBJ2-5	TRBV2
TGTGCCAGCAGTTACGCTACAGGACAGGGGAAAGGCTACGCCTTC	CASSYATGQGKGYAF	few	TRBD1	TRBJ1-2	TRBV6-2/TRBV6-3
TGTGCCAGTAGTATCTTTAATAATGAAAAACTGTTTTTT	CASSIFNNEKLFF	few	.	TRBJ1-4	TRBV19
TGCGCCGGCAGCTTGGACAGACCTCAAGAGACCCAGTACTTC	CAGSLDRPQETQYF	.	.	TRBJ2-5	TRBV5-1
TGTGCCAGCAGCTTAGAGGGTTCCCCCAGGCTAGAGCAGTACTTC	CASSLEGSPRLEQYF	many	.	TRBJ2-7	TRBV7-3
TGCGCCAGCAGACAGAGCGAGATCAGCACAGATACGCAGTATTTT	CASRQSEISTDTQYF	many	.	TRBJ2-3	TRBV5-1
TGTGCCAGCAGTGGAGAAGGGCCTTCAAATTCACCCCTCCACTTT	CASSGEGPSNSPLHF	many	.	TRBJ1-6	TRBV2
TGCAGTGCTAGTAGCGCTGACAATGAGCAGTTCTTC	CSASSADNEQFF	many	.	TRBJ2-1	TRBV20-1
TGTGCCAGCAGCTTAGTCGGAGGGAGCGGCACAGATACGCAGTATTTT	CASSLVGGSGTDTQYF	few	.	TRBJ2-3	TRBV11-2
TGTGCCAGCAGGGGACAGGTTAGGGCCGGGGAGCTGTTTTTT	CASRGQVRAGELFF	.	TRBD1	TRBJ2-2	TRBV7-2
TGTGCCAGTAGTATAATGGCGGGGGGGGCGACTGAAGCTTTCTTT	CASSIMAGGATEAFF	.	.	TRBJ1-1	TRBV19
TGCGCCAGCAGCTCCGGATCAGCGGCTTCCTACAATGAGCAGTTCTTC	CASSSGSAASYNEQFF	.	.	TRBJ2-1	TRBV5-1
TGTGCCAGCAGCCGGGCGCCTGGGAGGCAGTTCTTC	CASSRAPGRQFF	.	.	TRBJ2-1	TRBV2
TGCGCCAGCAGCCAGCCGACAGAGAACTATGGCTACACCTTC	CASSQPTENYGYTF	.	.	TRBJ1-2	TRBV4-1
TGCGCAGGGGGACACGAGCAGTACTTC	CAGGHEQYF	.	.	TRBJ2-7	TRBV5-1